These T cell receptor beta chains were read from a single sample in a study of T-cell reconstitution after alpha-beta-depleted transplantation in children. MiXCR, applied by TCRdb to the PCR reads, yields one record per CDR3 protein. This table holds about 980,000 distinct CDR3 sequences, around 30% found once. Sequencing used PBMCs, mostly from graft donor cells, obtained 360 days after TCRalphabeta/CD19-depleted stem cell transplant. The receptors shown here come from a boy younger than two who had a stem cell transplant for SCID, so the T cells may come from the graft donor. Both conserved end residues are part of each CDR3. A D gene is named only where the DNA matches it firmly. Where a row states a size, it is once, few, many or the class of an expanded clone; other rows omit it.

d_gene	j_gene	abundance	v_gene	CDR3nt	CDR3aa
TRBD1	TRBJ1-2	.	TRBV29-1	TGCAGCGTCGAAGCCGGGACAGGTGGCTACACCTTC	CSVEAGTGGYTF
.	TRBJ1-1	.	TRBV5-6	TGTGCCAGCAGCTTGCCCGGGTGGGACACTGAAGCTTTCTTT	CASSLPGWDTEAFF
.	TRBJ2-1	few	TRBV11-2	TGTGCCAGCAGCTTAAGAGAAGACCGGGGGACTCAAGGTTTTGATGAGCAGTTCTTC	CASSLREDRGTQGFDEQFF
.	TRBJ1-2	few	TRBV7-2	TGTGCCAGCAGGGTGAACGACGGCTACACCTTC	CASRVNDGYTF
.	TRBJ2-2	many	TRBV2	TGTGCCAGCAGCGTTCTAGGGGACACCGGGGAGCTGTTTTTT	CASSVLGDTGELFF
.	TRBJ1-1	.	TRBV6-6	TGTGCCAGCAGTGACTGGGGGAAGTCGGAAGCTTTCTTT	CASSDWGKSEAFF
.	TRBJ2-5	.	TRBV29-1	TGCAGCGTTCGCTGGAACCAAGAGACCCAGTACTTC	CSVRWNQETQYF
.	TRBJ2-1	few	TRBV6-5	TGTGCCAGCAGTTACTCGGTGGCTAATGAGCAGTTCTTC	CASSYSVANEQFF
TRBD2	TRBJ2-5	.	TRBV12-3/TRBV12-4	TGTGCCAGCAGTTTTAGGACTAGAGGCGAGACCCAGTACTTC	CASSFRTRGETQYF
.	TRBJ2-5	.	TRBV9	TGTGCCAGCAGCGTAGATTGGGGTCGTCGAGAGACCCAGTACTTC	CASSVDWGRRETQYF
.	TRBJ2-3	.	TRBV20-1	TGCAGTGCCAGACTGATTTCTAGCACAGATACGCAGTATTTT	CSARLISSTDTQYF
.	TRBJ1-1	few	TRBV19	TGTGCCAGTAGTCCGTGGGACCCAAACACTGAAGCTTTCTTT	CASSPWDPNTEAFF
.	TRBJ2-7	.	TRBV15	TGTGCCACCAGCTTCAGGGGAGGGTCCTACGAGCAGTACTTC	CATSFRGGSYEQYF
.	TRBJ2-2	.	TRBV5-1	TGCGCCAGCAGCTTGAATGGGGCGTCGAACACCGGGGAGCTGTTTTTT	CASSLNGASNTGELFF
.	TRBJ1-5	few	TRBV7-8	TGTGCCAGCAGCTCCCCGGCAGGTCCGAATCAGCCCCAGCATTTT	CASSSPAGPNQPQHF
.	TRBJ2-3	.	TRBV6-5	TGTGCCAGCAGTTACCGGCAGGGCACAGATACGCAGTATTTT	CASSYRQGTDTQYF
.	TRBJ2-2	.	TRBV12-3/TRBV12-4	TGTGCCAGCAGTTTAGCCCCTGCGGGCACCGGGGAGCTGTTTTTT	CASSLAPAGTGELFF
TRBD2	TRBJ2-5	few	TRBV15	TGTGCCACCAGCAGAGGTAGCGGGGGTGGAGAGACCCAGTACTTC	CATSRGSGGGETQYF
TRBD2	TRBJ2-3	few	TRBV2	TGTGCCAGCAGCCGGGTAGCGGGGGGGTTCATGGATACGCAGTATTTT	CASSRVAGGFMDTQYF
.	TRBJ2-2	.	TRBV11-1	TGTGCCAGCAGCCAGAGACGTTATGGGGTCACCGGGGAGCTGTTTTTT	CASSQRRYGVTGELFF
TRBD1	TRBJ1-1	few	TRBV7-9	TGTGCCAGCACCTGGGGACAGCAGAACACTGAAGCTTTCTTT	CASTWGQQNTEAFF
TRBD2	TRBJ2-2	few	TRBV28	TGTGCCAGCAGTTGGGTAGCGGGGCCCGGGGAGCTGTTTTTT	CASSWVAGPGELFF
.	TRBJ2-7	.	TRBV20-1	TGCAGTGCTAACGGGGTAGGCTACGAGCAGTACTTC	CSANGVGYEQYF
TRBD1	TRBJ1-1	few	TRBV5-1	TGCGCCAGCAGATCCAGGGGGCTCGGCACTGAAGCTTTCTTT	CASRSRGLGTEAFF
.	TRBJ2-5	.	TRBV7-2	TGTGCCAGCAGCTTCATAACAGTCCAAGAGACCCAGTACTTC	CASSFITVQETQYF